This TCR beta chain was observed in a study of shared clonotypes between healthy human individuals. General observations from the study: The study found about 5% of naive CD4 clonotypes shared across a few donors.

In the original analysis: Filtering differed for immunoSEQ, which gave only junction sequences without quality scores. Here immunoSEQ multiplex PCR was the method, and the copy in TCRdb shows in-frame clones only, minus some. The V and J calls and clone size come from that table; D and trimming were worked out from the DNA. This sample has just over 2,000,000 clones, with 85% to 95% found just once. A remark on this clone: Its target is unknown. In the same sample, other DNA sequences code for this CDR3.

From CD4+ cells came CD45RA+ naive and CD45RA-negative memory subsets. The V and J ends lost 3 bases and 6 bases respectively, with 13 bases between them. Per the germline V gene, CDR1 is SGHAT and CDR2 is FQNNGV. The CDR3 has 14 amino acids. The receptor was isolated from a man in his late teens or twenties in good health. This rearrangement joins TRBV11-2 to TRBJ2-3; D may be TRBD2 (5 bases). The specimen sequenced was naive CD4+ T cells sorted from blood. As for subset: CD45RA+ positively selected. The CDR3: CASSLERASDTQYF. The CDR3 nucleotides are TGTGCCAGCAGCTTGGAGAGGGCATCCGATACGCAGTATTTT. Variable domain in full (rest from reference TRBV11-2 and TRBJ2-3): EAGVAQSPRYKIIEKRQSVAFWCNPISGHATLYWYQQILGQGPKLLIQFQNNGVVDDSQLPKDRFSAERLKGVDSTLKIQPAKLEDSAVYLCASSLERASDTQYFGPGTRLTVL.